These T cell receptor beta chains were read from a single sample in a study of cytomegalovirus exposure and HLA in healthy donors. Clones were sequenced by immunoSEQ multiplex PCR, and TCRdb holds only the in-frame ones, with some missing. The data hold about 220,000 clones, with 65% to 75% observed a single time. What was sequenced was PBMCs. These TCRs come from a woman aged 30 to 39 in good health and CMV-seronegative. CDR3s include the opening cysteine and the closing phenylalanine or tryptophan. D genes are given only for firm matches. The size field is filled for only some rows; it gives once, few, many or a size class.

v_gene	d_gene	j_gene	abundance	CDR3nt	CDR3aa
TRBV2	-	TRBJ1-1	-	TGTGCCACCAACCCAGACGGGGGGACAACGGGGGCTTTCTTT	CATNPDGGTTGAFF
TRBV6-6	TRBD2	TRBJ2-1	once	TGTGCCAGCAGTTTGAGGAGCGGGGGGGAGAATGAGCAGTTCTTC	CASSLRSGGENEQFF
TRBV9	-	TRBJ2-1	-	TGTGCCAGCAGCCTTAGGGGTGGTCAGACTTACAATGAGCAGTTCTTC	CASSLRGGQTYNEQFF
TRBV29-1	-	TRBJ2-5	-	TGCAGCGTTGGGGACAGCGGGGAGACCCAGTACTTC	CSVGDSGETQYF
TRBV5-6	TRBD1	TRBJ1-2	-	TGTGCCAGCAGCCCTACAAAGCCGGGACAGCAGGCGGTCTATGGCTACACCTTC	CASSPTKPGQQAVYGYTF
TRBV27	TRBD1	TRBJ1-2	once	TGTGCCAGCAGTAGTCGACAGGGATATGGCTACACCTTC	CASSSRQGYGYTF
TRBV7-9	TRBD1	TRBJ2-7	-	TGTGCCAGCAGCTATCCGGGACAGGGGGTCGAGCAGTACTTC	CASSYPGQGVEQYF
TRBV5-6	TRBD1	TRBJ2-7	-	TGTGCCAGCAGCTTGGGAGGGACAGGGCTCTACGAGCAGTACTTC	CASSLGGTGLYEQYF
TRBV6-5	-	TRBJ2-5	few	TGTGCCAGCAGTTACTGGGCGGGGCGGGAGACCCAGTACTTC	CASSYWAGRETQYF
TRBV27	TRBD1	TRBJ1-1	-	TGTGCCAGCAGTTCACCAGGGACAGGGGGCGCCGAAGCTTTCTTT	CASSSPGTGGAEAFF
TRBV5-6	-	TRBJ1-1	few	TGTGCCAGCAGCTTGCGACAGAAGAACACTGAAGCTTTCTTT	CASSLRQKNTEAFF
TRBV6-5	-	TRBJ2-7	-	TGTGCCAGCAGTCCCAGAAGGGGTGCAAACTACGAGCAGTACTTC	CASSPRRGANYEQYF